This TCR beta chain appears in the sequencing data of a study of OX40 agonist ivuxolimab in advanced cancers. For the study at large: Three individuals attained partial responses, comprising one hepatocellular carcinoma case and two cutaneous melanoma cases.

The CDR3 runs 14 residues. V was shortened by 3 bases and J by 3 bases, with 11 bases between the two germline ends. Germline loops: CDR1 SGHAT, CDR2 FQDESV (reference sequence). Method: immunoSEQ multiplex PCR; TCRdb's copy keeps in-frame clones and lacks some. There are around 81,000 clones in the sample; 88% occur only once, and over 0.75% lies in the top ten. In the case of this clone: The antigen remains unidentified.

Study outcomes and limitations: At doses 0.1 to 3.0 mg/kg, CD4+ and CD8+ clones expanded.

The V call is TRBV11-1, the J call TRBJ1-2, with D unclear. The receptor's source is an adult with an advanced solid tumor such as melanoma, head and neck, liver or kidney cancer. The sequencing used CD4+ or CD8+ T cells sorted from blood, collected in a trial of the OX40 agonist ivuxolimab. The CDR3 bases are TGTGCCAGCAGCTTTTCAGGCTTTGACTATGGCTACACCTTC. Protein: CASSFSGFDYGYTF.